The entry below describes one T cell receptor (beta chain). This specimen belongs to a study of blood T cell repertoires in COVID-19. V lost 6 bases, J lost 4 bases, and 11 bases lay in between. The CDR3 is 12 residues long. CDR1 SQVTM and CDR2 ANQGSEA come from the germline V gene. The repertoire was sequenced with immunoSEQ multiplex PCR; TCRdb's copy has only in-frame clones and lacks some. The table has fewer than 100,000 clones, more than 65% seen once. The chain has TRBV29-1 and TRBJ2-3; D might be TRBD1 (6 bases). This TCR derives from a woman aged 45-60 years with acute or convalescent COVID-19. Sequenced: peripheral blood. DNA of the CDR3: TGCAGCGTACAGGGAGCCTCAGATACGCAGTATTTT. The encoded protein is CSVQGASDTQYF.